The rows below give T cell receptor beta chains drawn from one sample of a study of CD8 T cells in Susac syndrome. From the immunoSEQ multiplex PCR reads, TCRdb called clonotypes with MiXCR, one entry per CDR3 protein. The sample carries about 200,000 distinct CDR3 sequences, roughly 90% recorded once. The sample taken for sequencing was CD4+ T cells from PBMCs. The receptors originated from a human donor with Susac syndrome. The CDR3 runs from the conserved cysteine through the conserved F or W. A D gene is named only where the DNA matches it firmly. The size of a clone is reported for some rows only, either as once, few or many, or as a class for expanded clones.

j_call clone_size v_call d_call cdr3_nt cdr3_aa
TRBJ1-2 - TRBV19 - TGTGCCAGTAGTATGTTTGAGTATGGCTACACCTTC CASSMFEYGYTF
TRBJ1-1 - TRBV9 - TGTGCCAGCAGCGTAGCCCTGAACACTGAAGCTTTCTTT CASSVALNTEAFF
TRBJ2-3 - TRBV12-3/TRBV12-4 - TGTGCCAGCAGCCACCCAACGGGGGAACCCACAGATACGCAGTATTTT CASSHPTGEPTDTQYF
TRBJ2-7 - TRBV7-2 TRBD2 TGTGCCAGCAGCTTCAAAGCGGGAGCCTACGAGCAGTACTTC CASSFKAGAYEQYF
TRBJ2-5 - TRBV7-8 TRBD1 TGTGCCAGCAGTCAATACAGGGGGCTTCCGAAAGAGACCCAGTACTTC CASSQYRGLPKETQYF
TRBJ2-5 - TRBV5-1 TRBD2 TGCGCCAGCAGATTGGGGGGGGACCTAGAGACCCAGTACTTC CASRLGGDLETQYF
TRBJ2-7 - TRBV29-1 - TGCAGCGTTGTCCTGAGCTCCTACGAGCAGTACTTC CSVVLSSYEQYF
TRBJ2-7 - TRBV9 TRBD2 TGTGCCAGCAGCGTAGCTGTGTCTAGCGGGTACACCACCTACGAGCAGTACTTC CASSVAVSSGYTTYEQYF
TRBJ2-1 - TRBV3-1 - TGTGCCAGCAGCCAAGATCCCGGGGAACACAATGAGCAGTTCTTC CASSQDPGEHNEQFF
TRBJ1-3 few TRBV4-1 - TGCGCCAGCAGCCAAGACCAGGACTCTGGAAACACCATATATTTT CASSQDQDSGNTIYF
TRBJ2-1 - TRBV10-3 - TGTGCCATCAGCGATTCGGGGGACGCAGGGGAGCAGTTCTTC CAISDSGDAGEQFF
TRBJ2-2 - TRBV20-1 TRBD1 TGCAGTGCAATGACAGGGGGCCGAGCCGGGGAGCTGTTTTTT CSAMTGGRAGELFF
TRBJ2-5 - TRBV28 TRBD2 TGTGCCAGCAGGGAGACAGGGCGACTAGCGGATGGAGCTCGGGAGACCCAGTACTTC CASRETGRLADGARETQYF
TRBJ2-4 - TRBV6-2/TRBV6-3 TRBD1 TGTGCCAGCAGTTACTCACTCAGGGACAGGGGACAGCTTCGTACCAAAAACATTCAGTACTTC CASSYSLRDRGQLRTKNIQYF
TRBJ2-5 - TRBV6-1 - TGTGCCAGCAGTGGAGCGCAGGGCTTAGAGACCCAGTACTTC CASSGAQGLETQYF
TRBJ2-5 - TRBV3-1 - TGTGCCAGCAGCCAGGGGTCAGGACCCCAAGAGACCCAGTACTTC CASSQGSGPQETQYF
TRBJ2-1 - TRBV7-9 TRBD2 TGTGCCAGCTCGGGTCAAGGCGGGAGCTCCTACAATGAGCAGTTCTTC CASSGQGGSSYNEQFF
TRBJ2-6 - TRBV6-6 - TGTGCCAGCAGTGGGGGTCAATCTGGGGCCAACGTCCTGACTTTC CASSGGQSGANVLTF
TRBJ1-6 once TRBV7-9 - TGTGCCAGCAGCTTACAGGGTGGAGAGGGTTCACCCCTCCACTTT CASSLQGGEGSPLHF
TRBJ1-2 - TRBV3-1 - TGTGCCAGCAGCCGACCTACAGATAGCGATGGCTACACCTTC CASSRPTDSDGYTF
TRBJ1-2 - TRBV28 TRBD1 TGTGCCAGCAGTTTATCCCGGGACAGGGGACACACCTTC CASSLSRDRGHTF
TRBJ2-4 - TRBV30 - TGTGCCTGGAGTGGAGGGGGGAACATTCAGTACTTC CAWSGGGNIQYF
TRBJ2-3 - TRBV7-3 - TGTGCCAGCAGCTTCCAACCCCCGGGAACCGGCACAGATACGCAGTATTTT CASSFQPPGTGTDTQYF
TRBJ2-1 - TRBV7-3 TRBD2 TGTGCCAGCAGCCGGGGGACTAGCGCTCAGGGTGAGCAGTTCTTC CASSRGTSAQGEQFF
TRBJ2-5 - TRBV7-6 - TGTGCCAGCAGCTTTCAGGACGCCCAAGAGACCCAGTACTTC CASSFQDAQETQYF
TRBJ1-5 once TRBV18 TRBD1 TGTGCCAGCTCAGTGGGACAGCAATACAATCAGCCCCAGCATTTT CASSVGQQYNQPQHF
TRBJ2-3 - TRBV20-1 TRBD2 TGCAGTGCTAGAGATCTAGGATCACGGGGGGTCGGTACAGATACGCAGTATTTT CSARDLGSRGVGTDTQYF
TRBJ1-2 - TRBV3-1 - TGTGCCAGCAGCCAAGGGTTTCGGGGATCGGAAGGATATGGCTACACCTTC CASSQGFRGSEGYGYTF
TRBJ2-2 - TRBV7-9 - TGTGCCAGCAGCTTTAGCGCCAACACCGGGGAGCTGTTTTTT CASSFSANTGELFF
TRBJ1-2 - TRBV9 - TGTGCCAGCAGCGTAGGGACCCTCGATGGGTATGGCTACACCTTC CASSVGTLDGYGYTF
TRBJ1-6 - TRBV30 - TGTGCCTGGAGTGTACATCGTCGCAGCTCCTATAATTCACCCCTCCACTTT CAWSVHRRSSYNSPLHF
TRBJ2-3 - TRBV4-1 TRBD2 TGCGCCAGCAGCCCCTGGTTGACTAGCGGGAAGGGGAGCACAGATACGCAGTATTTT CASSPWLTSGKGSTDTQYF
TRBJ2-5 - TRBV30 TRBD1 TGTGCCTGGACCAAGGGGGCGGTGAGTCAAGAGACCCAGTACTTC CAWTKGAVSQETQYF
TRBJ2-1 few TRBV6-1 TRBD1 TGTGCCAGCAGTACCAGACAGGGGGGGAATGAGCAGTTCTTC CASSTRQGGNEQFF
TRBJ1-6 once TRBV20-1 - TGCAGTGCTCACGACCTACAGGGAACCTATAATTCACCCCTCCACTTT CSAHDLQGTYNSPLHF
TRBJ1-1 once TRBV10-3 - TGTGCCATCAGTGATCGGGACAAGAACGCTGAAGCTTTCTTT CAISDRDKNAEAFF
TRBJ2-5 - TRBV7-3 TRBD2 TGTGCCAGCCGACTAGCGGAACAAGAGACCCAGTACTTC CASRLAEQETQYF
TRBJ2-1 - TRBV3-1 - TGTGCCAGCAGCCAAGATCCGGAGTTCAATGAGCAGTTCTTC CASSQDPEFNEQFF
TRBJ1-2 - TRBV5-4 - TGTGCCAGCAGCTTGGGGGGGGCAGGAGCTAACTATGGCTACACCTTC CASSLGGAGANYGYTF